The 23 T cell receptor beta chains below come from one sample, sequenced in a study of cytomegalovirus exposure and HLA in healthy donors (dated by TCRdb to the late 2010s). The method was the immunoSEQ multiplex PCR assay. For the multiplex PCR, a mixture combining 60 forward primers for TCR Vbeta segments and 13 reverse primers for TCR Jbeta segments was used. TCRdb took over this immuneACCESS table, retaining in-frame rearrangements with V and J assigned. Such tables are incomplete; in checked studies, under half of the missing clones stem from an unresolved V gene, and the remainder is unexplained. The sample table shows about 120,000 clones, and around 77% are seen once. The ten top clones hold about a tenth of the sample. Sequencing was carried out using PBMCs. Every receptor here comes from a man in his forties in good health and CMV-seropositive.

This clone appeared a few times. Here the CDR3 DNA reads TGTGCCAGCAGTTACCCAGAAAAGAACGAGCAGTACTTC. Its translation is CASSYPEKNEQYF. The chain couples TRBV6-5 to TRBJ2-7; D gene uncertain. Trimming took 2 bases from V and 5 from J, leaving 10 bases between them. This CDR3 is built from 13 residues. Germline lookup yields CDR1 MNHEY and CDR2 SVGAGI.

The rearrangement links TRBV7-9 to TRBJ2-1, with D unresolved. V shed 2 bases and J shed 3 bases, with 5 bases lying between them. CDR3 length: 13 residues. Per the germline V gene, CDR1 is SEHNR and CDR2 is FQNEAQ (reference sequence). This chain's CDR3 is CASSLTVYNEQFF. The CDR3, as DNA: TGTGCCAGCAGCTTAACAGTCTACAATGAGCAGTTCTTC.

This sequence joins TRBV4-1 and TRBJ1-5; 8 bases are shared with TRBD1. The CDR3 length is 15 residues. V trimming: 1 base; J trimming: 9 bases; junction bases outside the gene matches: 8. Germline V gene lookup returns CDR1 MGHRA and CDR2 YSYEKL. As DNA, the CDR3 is TGCGCCAGCAGCCAAGTCGGACAGGGTTTGGTGCCCCAGCATTTT. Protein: CASSQVGQGLVPQHF.

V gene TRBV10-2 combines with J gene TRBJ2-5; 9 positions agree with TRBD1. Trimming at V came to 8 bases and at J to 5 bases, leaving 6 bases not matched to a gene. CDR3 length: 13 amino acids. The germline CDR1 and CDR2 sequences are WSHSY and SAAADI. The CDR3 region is CASQQGAMETQYF. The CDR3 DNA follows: TGCGCCAGCCAACAGGGGGCTATGGAGACCCAGTACTTC.

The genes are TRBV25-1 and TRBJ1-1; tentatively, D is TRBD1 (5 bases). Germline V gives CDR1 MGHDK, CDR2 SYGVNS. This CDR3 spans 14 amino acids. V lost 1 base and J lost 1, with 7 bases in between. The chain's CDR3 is CASSEWGGNTEAFF. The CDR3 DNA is TGTGCCAGCAGTGAATGGGGGGGGAACACTGAAGCTTTCTTT.

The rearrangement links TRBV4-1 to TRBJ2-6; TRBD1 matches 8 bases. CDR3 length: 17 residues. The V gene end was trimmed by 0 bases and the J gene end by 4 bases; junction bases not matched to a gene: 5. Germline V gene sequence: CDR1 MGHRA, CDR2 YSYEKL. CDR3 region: CASSQEPTGAGANVLTF. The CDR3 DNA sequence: TGCGCCAGCAGCCAAGAACCGACAGGGGCCGGGGCCAACGTCCTGACTTTC.

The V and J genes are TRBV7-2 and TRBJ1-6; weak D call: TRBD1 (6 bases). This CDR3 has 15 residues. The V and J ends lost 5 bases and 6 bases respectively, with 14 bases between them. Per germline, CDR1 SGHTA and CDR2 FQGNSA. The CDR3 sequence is CASSKGGQINSPLHF. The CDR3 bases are TGTGCCAGCAGCAAGGGGGGGCAGATTAATTCACCCCTCCACTTT.

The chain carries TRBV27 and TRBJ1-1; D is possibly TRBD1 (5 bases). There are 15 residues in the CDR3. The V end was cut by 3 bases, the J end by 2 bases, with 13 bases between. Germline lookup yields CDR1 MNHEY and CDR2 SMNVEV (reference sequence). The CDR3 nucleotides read TGTGCCAGCAGTTTTATTGGACAAAGAAACACTGAAGCTTTCTTT. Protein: CASSFIGQRNTEAFF.

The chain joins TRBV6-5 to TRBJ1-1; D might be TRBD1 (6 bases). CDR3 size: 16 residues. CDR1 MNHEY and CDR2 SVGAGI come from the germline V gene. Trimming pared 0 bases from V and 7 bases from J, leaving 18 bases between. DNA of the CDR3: TGTGCCAGCAGTTACTCCCCGGGGGCGGGAGGGATTGAAGCTTTCTTT. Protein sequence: CASSYSPGAGGIEAFF.

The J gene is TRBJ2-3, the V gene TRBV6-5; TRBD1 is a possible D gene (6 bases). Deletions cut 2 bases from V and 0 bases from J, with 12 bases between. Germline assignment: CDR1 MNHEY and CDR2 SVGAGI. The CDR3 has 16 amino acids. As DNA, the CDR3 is TGTGCCAGCAGTTACCGGGGACATCCTAGCACAGATACGCAGTATTTT. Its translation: CASSYRGHPSTDTQYF.

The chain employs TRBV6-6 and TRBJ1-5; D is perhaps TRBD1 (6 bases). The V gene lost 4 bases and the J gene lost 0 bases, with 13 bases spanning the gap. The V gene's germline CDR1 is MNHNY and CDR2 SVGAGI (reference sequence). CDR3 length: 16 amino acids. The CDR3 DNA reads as TGTGCCAGCAGTTTTCCGGGACAATATAGCAATCAGCCCCAGCATTTT. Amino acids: CASSFPGQYSNQPQHF.

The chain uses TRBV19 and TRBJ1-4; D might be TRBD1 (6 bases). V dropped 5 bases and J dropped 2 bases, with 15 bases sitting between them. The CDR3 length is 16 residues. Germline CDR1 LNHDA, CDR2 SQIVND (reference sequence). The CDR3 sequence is CASSPTRTATNEKLFF. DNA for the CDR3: TGTGCCAGTAGTCCGACTCGGACAGCTACTAATGAAAAACTGTTTTTT.

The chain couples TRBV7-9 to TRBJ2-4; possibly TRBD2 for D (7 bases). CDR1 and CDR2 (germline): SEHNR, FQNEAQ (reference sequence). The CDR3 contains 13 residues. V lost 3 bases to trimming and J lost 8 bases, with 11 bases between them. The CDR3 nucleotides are TGTGCCAGCAGCTTTGACGGGGGGCACATTCAGTACTTC. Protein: CASSFDGGHIQYF.

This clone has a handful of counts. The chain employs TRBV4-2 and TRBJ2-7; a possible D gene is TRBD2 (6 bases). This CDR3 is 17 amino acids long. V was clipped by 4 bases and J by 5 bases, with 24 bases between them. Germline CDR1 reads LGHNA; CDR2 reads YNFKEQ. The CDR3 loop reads CASSPFRDSRVVDEQYF. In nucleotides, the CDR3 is TGTGCCAGCAGCCCATTTCGGGACTCACGAGTCGTCGACGAGCAGTACTTC.

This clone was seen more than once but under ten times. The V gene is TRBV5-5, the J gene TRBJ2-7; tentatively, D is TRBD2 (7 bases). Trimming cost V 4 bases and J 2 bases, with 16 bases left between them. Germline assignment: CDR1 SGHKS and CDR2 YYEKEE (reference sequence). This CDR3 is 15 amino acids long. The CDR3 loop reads CASSLGGDPPYEQYF. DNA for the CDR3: TGTGCCAGCAGCCTAGGGGGGGACCCTCCCTACGAGCAGTACTTC.

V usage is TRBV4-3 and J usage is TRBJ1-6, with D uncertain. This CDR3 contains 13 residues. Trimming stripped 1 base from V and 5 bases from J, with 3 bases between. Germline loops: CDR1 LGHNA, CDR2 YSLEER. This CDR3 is CASSQANNSPLHF. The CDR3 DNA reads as TGCGCCAGCAGCCAAGCTAATAATTCACCCCTCCACTTT.

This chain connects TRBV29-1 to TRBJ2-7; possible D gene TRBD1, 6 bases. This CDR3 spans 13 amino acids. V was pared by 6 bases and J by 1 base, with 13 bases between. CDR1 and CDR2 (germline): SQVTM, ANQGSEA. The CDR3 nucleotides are TGCAGCGTGGCAGGGACATTTTCCTACGAGCAGTACTTC. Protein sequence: CSVAGTFSYEQYF.

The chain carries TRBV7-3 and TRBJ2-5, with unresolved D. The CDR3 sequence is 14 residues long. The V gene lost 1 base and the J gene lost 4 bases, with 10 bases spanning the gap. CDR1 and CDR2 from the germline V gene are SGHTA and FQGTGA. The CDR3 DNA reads TGTGCCAGCAGCTTAAGTGACGGAGTAGAGACCCAGTACTTC. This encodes CASSLSDGVETQYF.

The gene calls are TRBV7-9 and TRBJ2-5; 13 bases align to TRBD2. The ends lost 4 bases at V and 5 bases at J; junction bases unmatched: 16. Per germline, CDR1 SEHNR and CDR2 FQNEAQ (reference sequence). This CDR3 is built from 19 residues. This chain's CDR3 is CASSYGTARGLAGSETQYF. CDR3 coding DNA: TGTGCCAGCAGCTATGGGACAGCGCGGGGACTAGCGGGGTCGGAGACCCAGTACTTC.

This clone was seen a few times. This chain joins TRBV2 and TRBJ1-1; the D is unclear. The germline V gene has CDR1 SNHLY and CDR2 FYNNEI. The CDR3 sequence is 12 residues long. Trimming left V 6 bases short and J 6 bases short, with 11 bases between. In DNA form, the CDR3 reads TGTGCCAGCAGGTTGGCAGGTGCTGAAGCTTTCTTT. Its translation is CASRLAGAEAFF.

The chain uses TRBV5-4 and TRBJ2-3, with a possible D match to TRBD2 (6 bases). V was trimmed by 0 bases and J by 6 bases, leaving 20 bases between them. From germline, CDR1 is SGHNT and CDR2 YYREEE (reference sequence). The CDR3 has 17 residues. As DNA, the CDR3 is TGTGCCAGCAGCTTGGCTCGGGCAGGCGGGATCTCGGATACGCAGTATTTT. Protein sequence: CASSLARAGGISDTQYF.

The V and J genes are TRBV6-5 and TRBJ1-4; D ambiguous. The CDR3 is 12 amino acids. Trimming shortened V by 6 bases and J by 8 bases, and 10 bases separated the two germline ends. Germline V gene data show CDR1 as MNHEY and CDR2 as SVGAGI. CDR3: CASRGLGEKLFF. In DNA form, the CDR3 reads TGTGCCAGCAGGGGCCTTGGAGAAAAACTGTTTTTT.

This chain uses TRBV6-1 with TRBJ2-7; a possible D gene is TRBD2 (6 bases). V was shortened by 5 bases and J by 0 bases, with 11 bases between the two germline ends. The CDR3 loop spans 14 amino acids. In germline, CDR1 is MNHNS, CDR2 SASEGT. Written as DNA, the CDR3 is TGTGCCAGCAGTCCAGGGACTGGCTCCTACGAGCAGTACTTC. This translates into CASSPGTGSYEQYF.